This T cell receptor beta chain stems from a study of T cells in Graves' hyperthyroidism and ophthalmopathy. The wider study: Before any treatment, at initial diagnosis, peripheral blood was collected. General study points: From stable hyperthyroidism, ophthalmopathy was separated by a 13 V-J model.

The germline V gene has CDR1 SGHRS and CDR2 YFSETQ. Trimming cost V 4 bases and J 0 bases, with 13 bases left between them. The CDR3 is 15 residues long. Of note for this clonotype: As yet, its antigen is unknown.

Clinical symptoms, serum thyroxine and TRAb, thyroid ultrasound and orbital computed tomography together formed the diagnostic basis. Fresh 10 ml peripheral blood yielded PBMCs. Amplification targeted TCR beta CDR3 regions from RNA transcripts. During a first-round RT-PCR of the TCR CDR3, the HTBI primer set was used. TCRdb independently ran MiXCR on the multiplex PCR reads; one entry per CDR3 protein. The repertoire holds about 96,000 distinct CDR3 sequences, with around 52% as singletons. Material: blood. The chain carries TRBV5-1 and TRBJ2-5; tentative D call: TRBD1 (5 bases). The origin of this receptor is a woman in her forties with Graves' hyperthyroidism. Here the CDR3 DNA reads TGCGCCAGCAGCCACGTCACAGGCTACCAAGAGACCCAGTACTTC. It translates to CASSHVTGYQETQYF.